Here is one T cell receptor (beta chain) with its context. Its antigen remains unidentified. The sample originates from a study of cytomegalovirus exposure and HLA in healthy donors. Broader study findings: Cytomegalovirus-associated TCR beta chains were listed, numbering 164.

Primers included in the PCR were 60 Vbeta and 13 Jbeta primers. Measured with immunoSEQ multiplex PCR; TCRdb has only the in-frame clones, and not every one. The specimen's table records approximately 130,000 clones. V shed 5 bases and J 1 base; nucleotides not matched to a gene: 6. The CDR3 has 17 residues. The germline V gene encodes CDR1 LNHDA and CDR2 SQIVND (reference sequence). Sequencing used PBMCs. The rearrangement joins TRBV19 to TRBJ2-2, with 11 bases matching TRBD2. This clonotype was sampled from a woman aged 60 to 75 in good health and CMV-seronegative. The CDR3 protein is CASSPSGLAVNTGELFF. CDR3 nucleotide sequence: TGTGCCAGTAGTCCCTCGGGACTAGCGGTGAACACCGGGGAGCTGTTTTTT.